The T cell receptor (beta chain) under discussion was sequenced for a study of blood T cell repertoires in COVID-19 (TCRdb year 2020). With regard to the full study: Samples covering the acute and convalescent phases of COVID-19 were provided by collaborators in the United States, Italy and Spain. The material from the prospective study consisted of cDNA or gDNA derived from T cells, B-cell-depleted T cells, or PBMCs. The dataset comprised deeply sampled blood TCRbeta repertoires from subjects exposed to, actively infected with, or recovered from COVID-19. A freely available public database, intended as a resource for researchers studying the immune response to SARS-CoV-2, is where the repertoires were released. The samples were drawn from the first 160 participants of the ongoing ImmuneRACE study and from some 1,300 subjects provided by 6 global collaborators. Sample metadata almost always included a de-identified subject ID, COVID-19 status, age in years and sex. Where HLA class I and class II types were available, the types were taken from metadata supplied by the sample provider, not from assay-based typing.

The immunoSEQ Assay, a bias-controlled multiplex PCR, was used to amplify TCRbeta CDR3 regions from genomic DNA. Per the authors' processing: Nucleated cell counts per sample were estimated from amplification of reference gene primers within the assay. To quantify the absolute abundance of each unique TCRbeta CDR3 rearrangement, sequence reads were collapsed and filtered. Productive Simpson clonality was computed per sample as the square root of Simpson's diversity index over productive rearrangements. TCRdb obtained this table from immuneACCESS and retained in-frame rearrangements with V and J assigned. These tables miss some clones; where compared with another copy, unresolved V genes account for less than half of the shortfall, and the remainder is unexplained. V and J calls plus clone size are reproduced from that table; the DNA served to infer D and trimming. The sample has under 200,000 clones on record, approximately 91% of them singletons. Jointly, the top ten make up roughly 2.3% of the sample.

General study outcomes and caveats: The amount of clinical and demographic metadata varied by source and participant and was provided uncurated.

Collaborating institutions collected whole blood in K2EDTA tubes following their own protocols. Collaborator samples were shipped for TCRbeta analysis as frozen whole blood, isolated PBMCs, or DNA extracted from either sample type. For this clone: It lacks a known antigen. No quality values exist for individual bases; no much larger clone is one base distant.

Reading the germline V gene (reference sequence) gives CDR1 SGHNT and CDR2 YYREEE. V loses 4 bases, J loses 3 bases, and the germline ends lie 10 bases apart. The CDR3 measures 13 amino acids from cysteine to phenylalanine. Only the CDR3 portion is preserved as DNA: 39 bases, with reading frame beginning at the first base. This clonotype was sampled from a man between 18 and 29 years old with acute or convalescent COVID-19. In this chain, TRBV5-4 is recombined with TRBJ1-2; no D gene can be assigned with confidence. Sequenced input: peripheral blood. The CDR3 is CASSRTGDYGYTF. The DNA sequence reads TGTGCCAGCAGCCGGACTGGGGACTATGGCTACACCTTC.